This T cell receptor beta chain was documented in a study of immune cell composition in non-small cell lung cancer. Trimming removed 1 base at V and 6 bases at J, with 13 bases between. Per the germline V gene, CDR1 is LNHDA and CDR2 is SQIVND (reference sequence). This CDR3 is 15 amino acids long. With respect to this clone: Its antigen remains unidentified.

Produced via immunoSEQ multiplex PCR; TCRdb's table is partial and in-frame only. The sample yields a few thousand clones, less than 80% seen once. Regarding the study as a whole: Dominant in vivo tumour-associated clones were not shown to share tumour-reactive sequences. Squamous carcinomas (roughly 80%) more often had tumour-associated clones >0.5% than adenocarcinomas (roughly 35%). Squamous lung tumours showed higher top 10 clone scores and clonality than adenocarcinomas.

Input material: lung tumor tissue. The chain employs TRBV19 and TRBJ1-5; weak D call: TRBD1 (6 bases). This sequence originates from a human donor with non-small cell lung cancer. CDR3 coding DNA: TGTGCCAGTAGTATAGGCAGGAGACAGGCTCAGCCCCAGCATTTT. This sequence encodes CASSIGRRQAQPQHF.